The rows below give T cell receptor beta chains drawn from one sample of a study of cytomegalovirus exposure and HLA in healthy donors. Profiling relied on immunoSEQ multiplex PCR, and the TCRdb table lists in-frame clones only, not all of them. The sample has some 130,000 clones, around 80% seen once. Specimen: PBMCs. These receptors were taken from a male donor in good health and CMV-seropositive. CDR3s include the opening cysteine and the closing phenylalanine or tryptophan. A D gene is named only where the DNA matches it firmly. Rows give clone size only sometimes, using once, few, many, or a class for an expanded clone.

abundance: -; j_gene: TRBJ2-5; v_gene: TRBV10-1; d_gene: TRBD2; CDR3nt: TGCGCCACCCCTCCAACTAGCGGCCAAGAGACCCAGTACTTC; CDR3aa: CATPPTSGQETQYF
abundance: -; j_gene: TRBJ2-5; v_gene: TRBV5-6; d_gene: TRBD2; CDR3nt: TGTGCCAGCAGACGACTAGCGGGGGGGACACAAGAGACCCAGTACTTC; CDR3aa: CASRRLAGGTQETQYF
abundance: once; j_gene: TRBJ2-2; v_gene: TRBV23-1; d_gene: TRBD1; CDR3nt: TGCGCCAGCAGTCAATGGCTGGACAGGGGTTCCTACACCGGGGAGCTGTTTTTT; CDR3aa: CASSQWLDRGSYTGELFF
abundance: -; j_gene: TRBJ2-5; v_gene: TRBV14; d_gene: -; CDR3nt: TGTGCCAGCAGCCAAGGGTTTGTGGTCCGAGGGCCGTTAGAGACCCAGTACTTC; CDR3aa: CASSQGFVVRGPLETQYF
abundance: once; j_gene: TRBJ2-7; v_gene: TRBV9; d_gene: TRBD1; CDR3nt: TGTGCCAGCAGCGTTTGGGACAGGGGCCCCTACGAGCAGTACTTC; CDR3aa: CASSVWDRGPYEQYF
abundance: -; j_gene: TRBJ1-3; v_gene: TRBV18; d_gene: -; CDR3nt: TGTGCCAGCTCACCACGGCACCAAAACACCATATATTTT; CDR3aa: CASSPRHQNTIYF
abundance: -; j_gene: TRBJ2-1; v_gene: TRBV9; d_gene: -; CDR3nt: TGTGCCAGCACCCCAGGGCGCGGCAATGAGCAGTTCTTC; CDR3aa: CASTPGRGNEQFF
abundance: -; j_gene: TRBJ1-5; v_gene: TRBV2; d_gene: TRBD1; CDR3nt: TGTGCCAGCAGTCAGGGGGCGCTTGTAGACAATCAGCCCCAGCATTTT; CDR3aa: CASSQGALVDNQPQHF
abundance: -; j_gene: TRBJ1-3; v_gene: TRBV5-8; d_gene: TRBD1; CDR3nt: TGTGCCAGCGCGAACAGGGGATATTCTGGAAACACCATATATTTT; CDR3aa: CASANRGYSGNTIYF
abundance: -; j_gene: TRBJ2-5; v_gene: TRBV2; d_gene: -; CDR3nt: TGTGCCAGCAGTGAATACTCGGCTAGACAAGAGACCCAGTACTTC; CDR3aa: CASSEYSARQETQYF
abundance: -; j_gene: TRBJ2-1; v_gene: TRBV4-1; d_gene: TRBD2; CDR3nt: TGCGCCAGCAGCCAAAGGGAGGGTAGCGGAACCTACAATGAGCAGTTCTTC; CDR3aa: CASSQREGSGTYNEQFF
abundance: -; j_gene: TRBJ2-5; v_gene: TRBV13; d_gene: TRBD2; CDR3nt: TGTGCCAGCAGCTTATTCCGGGGGGAAGAGACCCAGTACTTC; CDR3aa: CASSLFRGEETQYF
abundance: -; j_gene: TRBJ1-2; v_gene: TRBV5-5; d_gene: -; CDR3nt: TGTGCCAGCAGCTTGTGGACACTCCCTGATGGCTACACCTTC; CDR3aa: CASSLWTLPDGYTF
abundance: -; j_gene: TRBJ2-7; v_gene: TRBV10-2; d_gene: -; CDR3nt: TGCGCCAGCAGAAGTGGCAGCTCCTACGAGCAGTACTTC; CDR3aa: CASRSGSSYEQYF
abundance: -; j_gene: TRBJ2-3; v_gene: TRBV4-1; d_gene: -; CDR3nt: TGCGCCAGCAGCCAAGAAGGGGCTCAGATATCGGGAGTACAAGATACGCAGTATTTT; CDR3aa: CASSQEGAQISGVQDTQYF
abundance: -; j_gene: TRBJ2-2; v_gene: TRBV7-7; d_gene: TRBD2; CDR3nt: TGTGCTAGCAGCCGAACCGGGACTAGCGTTGGCGGGGAGCTGTTTTTT; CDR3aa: CASSRTGTSVGGELFF
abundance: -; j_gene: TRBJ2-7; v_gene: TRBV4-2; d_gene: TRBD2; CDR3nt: TGTGCCAGCAGCCAAGAAACTAGCGGGGGCTCCTACGAGCAGTACTTC; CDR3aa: CASSQETSGGSYEQYF
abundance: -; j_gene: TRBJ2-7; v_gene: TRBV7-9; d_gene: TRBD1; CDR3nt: TGTTCCAGCAGCTCCCGGGGCCGACAGGGCCCTACCTACGAGCAGTACTTC; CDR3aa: CSSSSRGRQGPTYEQYF
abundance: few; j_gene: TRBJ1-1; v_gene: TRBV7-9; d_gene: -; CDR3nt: TGTGCCAGCAGCTTAGCTACGGGGGAGAACACTGAAGCTTTCTTT; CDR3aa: CASSLATGENTEAFF
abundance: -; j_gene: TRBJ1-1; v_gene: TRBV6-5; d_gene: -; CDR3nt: TGTGCCAGCAGTTACGACAGGTATAGTGTGGGGGCTTTCTTT; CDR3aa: CASSYDRYSVGAFF
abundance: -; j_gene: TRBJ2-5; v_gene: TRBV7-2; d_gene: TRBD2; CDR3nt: TGTGCCAGCAGCTTAGCGGAGCTAGCGGGCCAAGAGACCCAGTACTTC; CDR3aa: CASSLAELAGQETQYF
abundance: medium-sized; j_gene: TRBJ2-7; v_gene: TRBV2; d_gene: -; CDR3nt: TGTGCCAGCAGTGTGGGAGTTGTCGAGCAGTACTTC; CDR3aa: CASSVGVVEQYF
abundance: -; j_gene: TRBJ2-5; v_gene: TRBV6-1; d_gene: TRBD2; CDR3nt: TGTGCCAGCAGTCCTCGGGTAGCGGGGGAAGAGACCCAGTACTTC; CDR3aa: CASSPRVAGEETQYF
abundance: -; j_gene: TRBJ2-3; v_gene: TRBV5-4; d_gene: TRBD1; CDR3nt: TGTGCCAGCAGCCCCCCCGACAGGGGGCGAACAGATACGCAGTATTTT; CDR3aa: CASSPPDRGRTDTQYF
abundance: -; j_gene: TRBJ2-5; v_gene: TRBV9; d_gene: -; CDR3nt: TGTGCCAGCAGCGGACCAGGACAAGAGACCCAGTACTTC; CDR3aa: CASSGPGQETQYF
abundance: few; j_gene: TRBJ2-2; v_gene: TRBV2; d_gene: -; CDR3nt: TGTGCCAGCAGCCAGATAGTGGAGGGGCGGCTGTTTTTT; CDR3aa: CASSQIVEGRLFF
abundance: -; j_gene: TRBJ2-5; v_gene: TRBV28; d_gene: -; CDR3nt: TGTGCCAGCAGTTTTGTAATATGGGGGCAGCTCCAAGAGACCCAGTACTTC; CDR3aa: CASSFVIWGQLQETQYF
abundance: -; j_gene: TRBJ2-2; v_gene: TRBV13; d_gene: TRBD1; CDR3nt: TGTGCCAGCAGCTCGGGACAGGGGTCCACCGGGGAGCTGTTTTTT; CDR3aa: CASSSGQGSTGELFF
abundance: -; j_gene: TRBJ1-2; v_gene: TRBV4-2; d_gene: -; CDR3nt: TGTGCCAGCAGCCAAGTCAAGACAGACAGATTCTATGGCTACACCTTC; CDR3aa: CASSQVKTDRFYGYTF
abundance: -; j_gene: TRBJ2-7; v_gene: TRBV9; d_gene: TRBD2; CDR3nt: TGTGCCAGCAGCTCTAGCGGGAAGGGGTACGAGCAGTACTTC; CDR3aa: CASSSSGKGYEQYF
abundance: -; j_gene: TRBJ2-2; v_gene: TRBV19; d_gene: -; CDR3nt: TGTGCCAGTAGTTGGGGATCCGGGGGGCCCACCGGGGAGCTGTTTTTT; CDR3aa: CASSWGSGGPTGELFF
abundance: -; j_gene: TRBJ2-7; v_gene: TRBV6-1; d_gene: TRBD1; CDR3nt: TGTGCCAGCAGGCCCGGGACAGGGGCCCCTTTTGGGCAGTACTTC; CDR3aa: CASRPGTGAPFGQYF
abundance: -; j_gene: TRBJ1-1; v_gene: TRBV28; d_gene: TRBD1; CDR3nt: TGTGCCAGCAGTTTCGACAGGGGGAACACTGAAGCTTTCTTT; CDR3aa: CASSFDRGNTEAFF
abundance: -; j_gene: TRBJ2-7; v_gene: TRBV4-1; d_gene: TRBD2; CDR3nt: TGCGCCAGCAGCCAAGAAGGCGGACTAGCGGGAGGGAGCAGAGAGCAGTACTTC; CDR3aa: CASSQEGGLAGGSREQYF
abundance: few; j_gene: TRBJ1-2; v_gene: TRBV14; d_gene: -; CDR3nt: TGTGCCAGCAGCCAAGGGCAGAACTATGGCTACACCTTC; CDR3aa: CASSQGQNYGYTF
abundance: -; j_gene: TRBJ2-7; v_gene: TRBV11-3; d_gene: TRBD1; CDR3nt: TGTGCCAGCAGCTTAGGTGGGACAGGGATCTACGAGCAGTACTTC; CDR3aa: CASSLGGTGIYEQYF
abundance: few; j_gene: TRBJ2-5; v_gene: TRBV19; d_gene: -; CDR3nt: TGTGCCAGTAGCCAGCGGCAAAACCTAGCAGAGACCCAGTACTTC; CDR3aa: CASSQRQNLAETQYF
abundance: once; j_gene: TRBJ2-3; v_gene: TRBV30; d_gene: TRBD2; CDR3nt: TGTGCCTGGAGTGTTCTAGCGGGAGGGACTAGCACAGATACGCAGTATTTT; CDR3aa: CAWSVLAGGTSTDTQYF
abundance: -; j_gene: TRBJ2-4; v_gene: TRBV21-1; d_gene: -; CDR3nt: TGTGCCAGCAGCAAAGCTCCTCAGGGGTCGGGCAAAAACATTCAGTACTTC; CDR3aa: CASSKAPQGSGKNIQYF
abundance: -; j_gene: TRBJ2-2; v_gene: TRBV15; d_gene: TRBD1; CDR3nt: TGTGCCACCACCAGGGACAGCCCGAAGGCCGGGGAGCTGTTTTTT; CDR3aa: CATTRDSPKAGELFF
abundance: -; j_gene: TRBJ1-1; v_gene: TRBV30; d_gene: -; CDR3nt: TGTGCCTGGAGATTACAGGAACTATCAACTGAAGCTTTCTTT; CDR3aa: CAWRLQELSTEAFF
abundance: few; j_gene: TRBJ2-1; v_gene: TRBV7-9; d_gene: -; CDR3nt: TGTGCCAGCAGCTTACTCCTAGGGGCTGAACAGTTCTTC; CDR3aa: CASSLLLGAEQFF
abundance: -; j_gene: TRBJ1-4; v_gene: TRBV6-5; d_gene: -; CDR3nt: TGTGCCAGCAGTTTGCAGACTGCAACTAATGAAAAACTGTTTTTT; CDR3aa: CASSLQTATNEKLFF
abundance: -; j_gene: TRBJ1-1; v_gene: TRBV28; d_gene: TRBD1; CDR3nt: TGTGCCAGCAGTAGGGGGCTTGGGATGAACACTGAAGCTTTCTTT; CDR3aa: CASSRGLGMNTEAFF
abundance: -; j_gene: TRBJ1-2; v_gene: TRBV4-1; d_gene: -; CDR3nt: TGCGCCAGCAGCCACACAAGGGAGGACCCGAAATCGTATGGCTACACCTTC; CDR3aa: CASSHTREDPKSYGYTF
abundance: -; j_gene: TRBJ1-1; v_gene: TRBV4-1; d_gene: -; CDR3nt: TGCGCCAGCAGTGGGCTCCGGAACACTGAAGCTTTCTTT; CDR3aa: CASSGLRNTEAFF
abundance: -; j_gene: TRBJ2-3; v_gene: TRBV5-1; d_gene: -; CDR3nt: TGCGCCAGCAGCTTGGCCGTGACTTATCGCGGAACAGATACGCAGTATTTT; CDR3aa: CASSLAVTYRGTDTQYF
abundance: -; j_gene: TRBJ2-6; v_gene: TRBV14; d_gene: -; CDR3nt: TGTGCCAGCAGCCAAGGAGCCTCTGGGGCCAACGTCCTGACTTTC; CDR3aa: CASSQGASGANVLTF
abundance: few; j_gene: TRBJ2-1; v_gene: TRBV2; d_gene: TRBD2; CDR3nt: TGTGCCAGCAATAGCGGGAGGCTCTCCTACAATGAGCAGTTCTTC; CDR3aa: CASNSGRLSYNEQFF
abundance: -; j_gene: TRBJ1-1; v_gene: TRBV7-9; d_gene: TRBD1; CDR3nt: TGTGCCAGCAGCTTAGTGAGGGGGCAAGCTTTCTTT; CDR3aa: CASSLVRGQAFF
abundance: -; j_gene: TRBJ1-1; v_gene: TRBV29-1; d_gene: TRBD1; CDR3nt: TGCAGCGTTGCCCGACAGGGGGCGGGCACTGAAGCTTTCTTT; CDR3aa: CSVARQGAGTEAFF
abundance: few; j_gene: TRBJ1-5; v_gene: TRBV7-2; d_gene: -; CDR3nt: TGTGCCAGCAGCTTAGTTGCCGAGGAAGGGGGTCAGCCCCAGCATTTT; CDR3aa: CASSLVAEEGGQPQHF
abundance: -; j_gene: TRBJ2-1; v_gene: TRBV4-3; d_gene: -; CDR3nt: TGCGCCAGCAGCCAGCATAGCGGAGCCTCAGGGTTTGACAATGAGCAGTTCTTC; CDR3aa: CASSQHSGASGFDNEQFF
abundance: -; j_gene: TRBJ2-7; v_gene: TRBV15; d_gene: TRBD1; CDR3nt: TGTGCCACTAAACACGGGACAGGTTACGAGCAGTACTTC; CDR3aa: CATKHGTGYEQYF
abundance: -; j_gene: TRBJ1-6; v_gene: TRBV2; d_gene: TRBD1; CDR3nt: TGTGCCAGCAGCAGGCAAGGGGGCGAGAATTCACCCCTCCACTTT; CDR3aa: CASSRQGGENSPLHF
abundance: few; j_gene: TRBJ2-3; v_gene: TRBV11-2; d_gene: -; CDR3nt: TGTGCCAGCAGCTTACACTACTTCAACACAGATACGCAGTATTTT; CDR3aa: CASSLHYFNTDTQYF
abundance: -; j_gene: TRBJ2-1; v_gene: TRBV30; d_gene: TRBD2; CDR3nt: TGTGCCTGGCGGGAGGGGGTCTACAATGAGCAGTTCTTC; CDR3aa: CAWREGVYNEQFF